The sequence of this T cell receptor (beta chain) was determined in a study of PD-1 blockade in mismatch repair-deficient tumors. Turning to the study itself: Enrolled about 2012-2016, patients had progressing, pretreated mismatch repair-deficient cancers of about twelve types.

The method was immunoSEQ multiplex PCR; TCRdb's version includes in-frame clones alone and lacks a portion of them. The table shows 11,000 to 15,000 clones, with approximately 80% occurring only once. PCR or immunohistochemistry showed mismatch repair deficiency in every enrolled patient. CDR3 size: 18 residues. J lost 2 bases, V lost 0 bases, and 8 bases had no gene match. The germline V gene encodes CDR1 SGHDN and CDR2 FVKESK. The source is an adult with mismatch repair-deficient cancer. Specimen: PBMCs, collected approximately 15 weeks after starting pembrolizumab. V and J are TRBV14 and TRBJ2-7; 12 positions match TRBD2. The DNA for the CDR3 is TGTGCCAGCAGCCAAGATGTAAGACTAGCGGGAGCCCCCTACGAGCAGTACTTC. It yields the protein CASSQDVRLAGAPYEQYF.